A selection of T cell receptor beta chains follows, all from one sample in a study of blood T cell repertoires in COVID-19. Only in-frame clones appear in the TCRdb table, and some are missing; sequencing was by immunoSEQ multiplex PCR. This table has 270,000 or so clones, around 82% appearing once. Sequencing input: peripheral blood. These receptor sequences come from a human donor in a cohort sampled during active COVID-19. Each CDR3 is given with its conserved first and last residue. The D gene is left open where the match is weak. The size entry is marked missing in some rows and otherwise reads once, few, many or a size class.

abundance,j_gene,v_gene,d_gene,CDR3nt,CDR3aa
.,TRBJ1-4,TRBV5-8,TRBD1,TGTGCCAGCAGACTACCGGGACAGGGGTACGAAAAACTGTTTTTT,CASRLPGQGYEKLFF
.,TRBJ2-1,TRBV19,TRBD2,TGTGCCAGTAGTGCTCGACTAGCGGGAGGAATAAATGAGCAGTTCTTC,CASSARLAGGINEQFF
few,TRBJ2-2,TRBV5-4,TRBD2,TGTGCCAGCAGCCGAAGACTAGCGGGAGTCAACACCGGGGAGCTGTTTTTT,CASSRRLAGVNTGELFF
.,TRBJ1-2,TRBV7-6,TRBD1,TGTGCCAGCAGCTTAGACGAGTATAGAGGACAGGGGGCAGCTGGCTACACCTTC,CASSLDEYRGQGAAGYTF
.,TRBJ2-3,TRBV28,TRBD2,TGTGCCAGCAGTTTTAGACTAGCGGGAGGGAGGCCAGATACGCAGTATTTT,CASSFRLAGGRPDTQYF
.,TRBJ2-3,TRBV5-1,TRBD2,TGCGCCAGCAGCTTGTTGGCTAGCGGGAGTATGAATACGCAGTATTTT,CASSLLASGSMNTQYF
few,TRBJ1-5,TRBV28,.,TGTGCCAGCAGTCTCCTGCGGGATGGCAATCAGCCCCAGCATTTT,CASSLLRDGNQPQHF
.,TRBJ1-1,TRBV3-1/TRBV3-2,TRBD1,TGTGCCAGCGGGGGACAGGGGGTGGGTACTGAAGCTTTCTTT,CASGGQGVGTEAFF
.,TRBJ1-3,TRBV9,.,TGTGCCAGCAGCGCCACAGGGACCTTCTCTGGAAACACCATATATTTT,CASSATGTFSGNTIYF
.,TRBJ1-4,TRBV5-6,.,TGTGCCAGCAGCTTACTAGATATTTCAACTAATGAAAAACTGTTTTTT,CASSLLDISTNEKLFF